The rows below give T cell receptor beta chains drawn from one sample of a study of OX40 agonist ivuxolimab in advanced cancers. The data were produced by immunoSEQ multiplex PCR, yet TCRdb's version contains in-frame clones alone and is incomplete. The repertoire includes about 48,000 clones, approximately 84% of them detected once, and roughly 1.1% sits in the top ten. Sequences were derived from CD4+ or CD8+ T cells sorted from blood, sampled in a trial of the OX40 agonist ivuxolimab. The receptors were sampled from an adult with an advanced solid tumor such as melanoma, head and neck, liver or kidney cancer. Each CDR3 is given with its conserved first and last residue.

V gene,J gene,CDR3 protein
TRBV7-9,TRBJ2-3,CASSRQGQGTDTQYF
TRBV14,TRBJ2-7,CASSQVAFVTGDPDEQYF
TRBV14,TRBJ2-7,CASSRTGTAGYEQYF
TRBV7-2,TRBJ2-5,CASSSRTERTQYF
TRBV7-2,TRBJ1-5,CASSPDRAQPQHF
TRBV7-2,TRBJ1-2,CASSLQGGVGYGYTF
TRBV29-1,TRBJ1-1,CSVNQGYTEAFF
TRBV6-1,TRBJ2-7,CASSVMDRGPYEQYF
TRBV7-6,TRBJ2-1,CASRGQGNYNEQFF
TRBV20-1,TRBJ1-2,CSARPDYGYTF
TRBV19,TRBJ2-5,CASSIDGALTQYF
TRBV7-2,TRBJ2-3,CASSLWRGTDTQYF
TRBV12-5,TRBJ2-5,CASGEDSLQETQYF
TRBV5-4,TRBJ1-1,CASSLAGDGDWAFF
TRBV7-3,TRBJ2-2,CASSLKGLGGGELFF
TRBV5-1,TRBJ2-5,CASSLGWTGQETQYF
TRBV30,TRBJ1-4,CAWSLEKLFF
TRBV6-4,TRBJ2-7,CASSPLLSGTSLYEQYF
TRBV7-2,TRBJ1-5,CASSFGTGGPYSNQPQHF
TRBV27,TRBJ2-3,CASRSSGSVTDTQYF
TRBV7-2,TRBJ1-6,CASSLDVGTGDSPLHF
TRBV2,.,CASSEAWAGGQETQYF
TRBV6-4,TRBJ2-2,CASGRTSENTGELFF
TRBV30,TRBJ2-7,CAWSPRGDEQYF
TRBV18,TRBJ1-2,CASSDSPGQGASYGYTF
TRBV7-8,TRBJ2-7,CASSLAAGTSGFTYEQYF
TRBV6-5,TRBJ1-2,CASSLRGHGYTF
TRBV6-5,TRBJ2-7,CASSSRVESYEQYF
TRBV5-1,TRBJ2-5,CACGRTQETQYF
TRBV21-1,TRBJ2-3,CASSSDRPSTDTQYF
TRBV27,TRBJ2-7,CASSLKQGPTYEQYF
TRBV7-9,TRBJ1-2,CASSPQGAIASGYTF
TRBV2,TRBJ2-3,CASNPVGTDTQYF
TRBV18,TRBJ2-2,CASSPSKTRNTGELFF
TRBV11-2,TRBJ2-4,CASSSQHYSDRGNIQYF
TRBV5-4,TRBJ2-7,CASSFSGAYKYEQYF
TRBV18,TRBJ1-5,CASSLNRGPDQPQHF
TRBV15,TRBJ2-2,CATSRVTGENGELFF
TRBV7-3,TRBJ2-7,CASSLWGSRDEQYF
TRBV30,TRBJ1-2,CAWSRTGPYYGYTF
TRBV2,TRBJ1-2,CASSDPGFNYGYTF
TRBV19,TRBJ1-5,CASSIGPNQPQHF
TRBV7-9,TRBJ2-2,CASSFSVSNGELFF
TRBV14,TRBJ1-6,CASSLTGGRSPLHF
TRBV9,TRBJ2-3,CASSVSSLAGTDTQYF
TRBV7-8,TRBJ1-5,CASSLEGGGTRIQPQHF
TRBV29-1,TRBJ2-3,CSVDTVGQATQYF
TRBV5-4,TRBJ2-2,CASRWSNTGELFF
TRBV5-6,TRBJ2-7,CASRRRGITSGTYEQYF
TRBV6-6,TRBJ2-7,CASRQTGGGDEQYF
TRBV7-2,TRBJ2-7,CASSSEGGPGEQYF
TRBV28,TRBJ2-7,CASSQGSYEQYF
TRBV30,TRBJ1-2,CAWSVRWGEGGYTF
TRBV11-2,TRBJ1-1,CASSLTGFMNTEAFF
TRBV12-5,TRBJ2-3,CASGSDLDTQYF
TRBV28,TRBJ2-5,CASSSPRAGMTQYF
TRBV29-1,TRBJ2-7,CSVGATGGLTYEQYF
TRBV4-2,TRBJ2-2,CASSQDPNGANTGELFF